Reported below is one T cell receptor beta chain. This specimen belongs to a study of blood T cell repertoires in COVID-19. Study-wide context: PBMCs, B-cell-depleted T cells, or T cells provided the cDNA or gDNA that made up the material.

Germline CDR1 reads SGHTS; CDR2 reads YDEGEE. The V and J ends lost 1 base and 4 bases, in that order; junction bases with no gene match: 7. This CDR3 is built from 16 residues. Per the original methods: Nucleated cell counts were estimated from reference gene primer amplification. Libraries were prepared by immunoSEQ multiplex PCR; TCRdb keeps only in-frame clonotypes and omits some of them. The DNA was the basis for D and trimming; V, J and clone size are from that table. The data contain 100,000 to 150,000 clones, about four fifths of them singletons. This clonotype originated in a woman in her forties or fifties with acute or convalescent COVID-19. The chain employs TRBV5-8 and TRBJ1-4; 7 bases match TRBD1. Input material: peripheral blood. CDR3 residues: CASSLRSTGLNEKLFF. CDR3 DNA: TGTGCCAGCAGCTTGAGGTCGACAGGGCTTAATGAAAAACTGTTTTTT. The variable domain in full, with the rest retrieved from reference TRBV5-8 and TRBJ1-4, is EAGVTQSPTHLIKTRGQQATLRCSPISGHTSVYWYQQALGLGLQFLLWYDEGEERNRGNFPPRFSGRQFPNYSSELNVNALELEDSALYLCASSLRSTGLNEKLFFGSGTQLSVL.